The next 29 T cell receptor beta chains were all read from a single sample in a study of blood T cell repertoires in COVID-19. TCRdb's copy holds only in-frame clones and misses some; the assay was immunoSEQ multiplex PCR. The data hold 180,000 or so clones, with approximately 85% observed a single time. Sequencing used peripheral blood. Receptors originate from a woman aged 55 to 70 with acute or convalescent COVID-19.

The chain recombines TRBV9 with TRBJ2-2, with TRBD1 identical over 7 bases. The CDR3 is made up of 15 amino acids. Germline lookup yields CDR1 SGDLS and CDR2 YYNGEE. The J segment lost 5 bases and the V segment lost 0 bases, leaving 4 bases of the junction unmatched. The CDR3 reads CASSVVAGGTGELFF. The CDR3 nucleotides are TGTGCCAGCAGCGTAGTGGCAGGGGGAACCGGGGAGCTGTTTTTT.

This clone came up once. CDR3 region: CASSEGGSVGEQYV. The DNA for the CDR3 is TGTGCCAGCAGTGAAGGCGGGAGTGTCGGCGAGCAGTACGTC. This chain connects TRBV6-4 to TRBJ2-7; 7 bases are a match to TRBD2. The CDR3 contains 14 residues. Germline trimming cut 3 bases from V and 6 bases from J; bases unmatched to any gene: 8. Per the germline V gene, CDR1 is MRHNA and CDR2 is SNTAGT.

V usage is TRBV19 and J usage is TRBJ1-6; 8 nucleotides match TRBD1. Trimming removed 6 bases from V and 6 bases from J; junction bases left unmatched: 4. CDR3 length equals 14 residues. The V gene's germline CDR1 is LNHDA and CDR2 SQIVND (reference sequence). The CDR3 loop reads CASSIGQGNSPLHF. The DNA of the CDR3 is TGTGCCAGTAGCATCGGACAGGGTAATTCACCCCTCCACTTT.

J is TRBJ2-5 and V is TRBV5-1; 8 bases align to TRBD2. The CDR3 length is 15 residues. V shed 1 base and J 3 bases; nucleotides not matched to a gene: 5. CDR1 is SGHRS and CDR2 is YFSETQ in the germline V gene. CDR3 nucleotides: TGCGCCAGCAGCTTGAGCCCAGCGGGAGAAGAGACCCAGTACTTC. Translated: CASSLSPAGEETQYF.

This chain's CDR3 is CAISAEPPGLKSNQPQHF. CDR3 sequence (DNA): TGTGCCATCAGTGCGGAGCCTCCAGGGCTGAAAAGCAATCAGCCCCAGCATTTT. The chain carries TRBV10-3 and TRBJ1-5; D may be TRBD1 (5 bases). This CDR3 comprises 18 residues. Germline-derived CDR1 and CDR2 are ENHRY and SYGVKD. V lost 4 bases and J lost 1, with 20 bases in between.

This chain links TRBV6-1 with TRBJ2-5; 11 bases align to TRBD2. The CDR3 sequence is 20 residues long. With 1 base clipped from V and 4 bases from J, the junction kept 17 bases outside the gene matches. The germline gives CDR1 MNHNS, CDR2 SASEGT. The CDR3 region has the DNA TGTGCCAGCAGTGAAGGAGACACTAGCGGGAGTGACCTTTTAACAGAGACCCAGTACTTC. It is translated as CASSEGDTSGSDLLTETQYF.

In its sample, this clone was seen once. DNA for the CDR3: TGTGCCAGCAGCCCTGTCGTAAGGCAGGGATTTTTATCTCCTCATGGCTACACCTTC. Protein: CASSPVVRQGFLSPHGYTF. This chain links TRBV6-2 or TRBV6-3 with TRBJ1-2, with a tentative D call TRBD1 (5 bases). V was clipped by 6 bases and J by 6 bases, with 32 bases between them. Germline V gene sequence: CDR1 MNHEY, CDR2 SVGEGT. The CDR3 runs 19 residues.

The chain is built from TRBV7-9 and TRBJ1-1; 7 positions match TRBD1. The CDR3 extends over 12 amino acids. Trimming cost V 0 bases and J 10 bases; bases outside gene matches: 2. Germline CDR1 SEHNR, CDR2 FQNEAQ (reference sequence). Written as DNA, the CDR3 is TGTGCCAGCAGCTTAGCAGCAGGGGGAGCTTTCTTT. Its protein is CASSLAAGGAFF.

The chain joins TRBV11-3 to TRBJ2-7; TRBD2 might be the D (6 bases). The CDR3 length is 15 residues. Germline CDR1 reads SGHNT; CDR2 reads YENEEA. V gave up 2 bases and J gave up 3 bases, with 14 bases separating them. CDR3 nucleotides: TGTGCCAGCAGCTTAAGAGGGACTCCGGGCTACGAGCAGTACTTC. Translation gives CASSLRGTPGYEQYF.

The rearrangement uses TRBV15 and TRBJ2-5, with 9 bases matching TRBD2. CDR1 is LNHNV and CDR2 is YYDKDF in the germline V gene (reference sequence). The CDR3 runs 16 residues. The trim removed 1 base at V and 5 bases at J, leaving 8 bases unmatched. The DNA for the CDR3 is TGTGCCACCAGCAGAGTAGGAGCGGGAGGTGGGGAGACCCAGTACTTC. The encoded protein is CATSRVGAGGGETQYF.

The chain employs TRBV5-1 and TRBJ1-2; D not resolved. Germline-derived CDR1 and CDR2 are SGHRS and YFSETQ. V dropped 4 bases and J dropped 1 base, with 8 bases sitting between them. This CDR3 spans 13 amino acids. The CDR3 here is CASSEEGNYGYTF. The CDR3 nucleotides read TGCGCCAGCAGCGAGGAGGGTAACTATGGCTACACCTTC.

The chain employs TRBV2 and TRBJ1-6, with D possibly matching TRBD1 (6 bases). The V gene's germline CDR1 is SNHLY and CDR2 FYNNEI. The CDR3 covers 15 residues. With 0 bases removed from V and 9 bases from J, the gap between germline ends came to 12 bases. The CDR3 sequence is CASSEARGATSPLHF. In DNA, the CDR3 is TGTGCCAGCAGTGAAGCGCGGGGGGCTACTTCACCCCTCCACTTT.

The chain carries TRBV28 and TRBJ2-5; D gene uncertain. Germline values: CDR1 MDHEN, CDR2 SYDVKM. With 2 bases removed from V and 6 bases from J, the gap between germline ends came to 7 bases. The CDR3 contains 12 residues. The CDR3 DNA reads TGTGCCAGCAGTTTAGGAGTGCAGACCCAGTACTTC. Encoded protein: CASSLGVQTQYF.

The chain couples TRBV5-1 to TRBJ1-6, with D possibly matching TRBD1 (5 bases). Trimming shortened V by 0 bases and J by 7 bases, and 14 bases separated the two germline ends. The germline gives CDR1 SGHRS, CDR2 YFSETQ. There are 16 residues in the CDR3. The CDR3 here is CASSLVSLTENSPLHF. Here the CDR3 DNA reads TGCGCCAGCAGCTTGGTCTCGTTGACAGAAAATTCACCCCTCCACTTT.

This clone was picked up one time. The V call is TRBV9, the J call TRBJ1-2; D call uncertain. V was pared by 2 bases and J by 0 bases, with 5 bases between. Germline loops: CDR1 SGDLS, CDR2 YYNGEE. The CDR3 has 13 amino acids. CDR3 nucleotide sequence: TGTGCCAGCAGCGTTGGCTCTAACTATGGCTACACCTTC. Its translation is CASSVGSNYGYTF.

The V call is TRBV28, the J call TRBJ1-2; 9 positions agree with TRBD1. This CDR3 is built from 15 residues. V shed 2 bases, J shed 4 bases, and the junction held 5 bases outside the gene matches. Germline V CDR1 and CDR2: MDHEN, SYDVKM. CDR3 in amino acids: CASSLGGQGFYGYTF. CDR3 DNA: TGTGCCAGCAGTTTAGGGGGACAGGGCTTCTATGGCTACACCTTC.

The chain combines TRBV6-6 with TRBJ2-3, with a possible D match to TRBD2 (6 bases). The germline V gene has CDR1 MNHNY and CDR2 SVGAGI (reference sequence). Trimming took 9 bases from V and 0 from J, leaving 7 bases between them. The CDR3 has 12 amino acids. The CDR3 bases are TGTGCCAGTGGGGGGAGCACAGATACGCAGTATTTT. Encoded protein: CASGGSTDTQYF.

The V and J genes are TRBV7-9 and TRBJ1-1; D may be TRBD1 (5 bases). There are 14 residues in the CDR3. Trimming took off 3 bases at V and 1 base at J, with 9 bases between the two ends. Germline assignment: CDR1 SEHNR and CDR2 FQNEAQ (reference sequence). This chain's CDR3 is CASSFQGGNTEAFF. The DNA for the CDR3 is TGTGCCAGCAGCTTTCAGGGCGGGAACACTGAAGCTTTCTTT.

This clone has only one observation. CDR3 nucleotide sequence: TGTGCCAGCAGTGCGTTTGTTGGCTACACCTTC. It yields the protein CASSAFVGYTF. The chain links TRBV25-1 to TRBJ1-2; no firm D call. Germline CDR1 and CDR2: MGHDK and SYGVNS. The CDR3 spans 11 residues. With 4 bases removed from V and 7 bases from J, the gap between germline ends came to 7 bases.

This CDR3 is CASSVGPASEYGYTF. The CDR3 DNA reads as TGTGCCAGCAGCGTAGGGCCGGCCTCGGAGTATGGCTACACCTTC. V and J are TRBV9 and TRBJ1-2; D is uncertain. Trimming took off 0 bases at V and 5 bases at J, with 14 bases between the two ends. This CDR3 is built from 15 residues. CDR1 and CDR2 (germline): SGDLS, YYNGEE.

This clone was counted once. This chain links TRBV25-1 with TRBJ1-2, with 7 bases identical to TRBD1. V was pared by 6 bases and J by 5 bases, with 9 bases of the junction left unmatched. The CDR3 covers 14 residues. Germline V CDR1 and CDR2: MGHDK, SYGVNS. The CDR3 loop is CASSRGGAGYGYTF. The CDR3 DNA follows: TGTGCCAGCAGCAGAGGGGGCGCCGGGTATGGCTACACCTTC.

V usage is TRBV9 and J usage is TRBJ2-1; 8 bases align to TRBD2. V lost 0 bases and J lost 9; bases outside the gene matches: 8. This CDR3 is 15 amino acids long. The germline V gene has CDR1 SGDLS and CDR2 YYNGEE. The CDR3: CASSVAPAGVLEQFF. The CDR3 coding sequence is TGTGCCAGCAGCGTAGCCCCAGCGGGAGTTCTTGAGCAGTTCTTC. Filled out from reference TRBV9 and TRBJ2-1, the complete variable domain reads DSGVTQTPKHLITATGQRVTLRCSPRSGDLSVYWYQQSLDQGLQFLIQYYNGEERAKGNILERFSAQQFPDLHSELNLSSLELGDSALYFCASSVAPAGVLEQFFGPGTRLTVL.

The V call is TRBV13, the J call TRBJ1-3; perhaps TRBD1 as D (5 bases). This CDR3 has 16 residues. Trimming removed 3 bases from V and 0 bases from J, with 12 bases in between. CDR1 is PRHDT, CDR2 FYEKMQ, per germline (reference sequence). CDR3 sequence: CASSFSKGLSGNTIYF. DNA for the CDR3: TGTGCCAGCAGCTTTTCAAAGGGGCTCTCTGGAAACACCATATATTTT. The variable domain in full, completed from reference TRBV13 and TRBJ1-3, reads AAGVIQSPRHLIKEKRETATLKCYPIPRHDTVYWYQQGPGQDPQFLISFYEKMQSDKGSIPDRFSAQQFSDYHSELNMSSLELGDSALYFCASSFSKGLSGNTIYFGEGSWLTVV.

The CDR3 nucleotides are TGTGCCAGCAGTTCCGGGACTCTGGGTGAAAAACTGTTTTTT. This translates into CASSSGTLGEKLFF. The genes are TRBV25-1 and TRBJ1-4; maybe TRBD1 (5 bases). The V and J ends lost 5 bases and 7 bases respectively, with 14 bases between them. The CDR3 length is 14 residues. Germline V CDR1 and CDR2: MGHDK, SYGVNS.

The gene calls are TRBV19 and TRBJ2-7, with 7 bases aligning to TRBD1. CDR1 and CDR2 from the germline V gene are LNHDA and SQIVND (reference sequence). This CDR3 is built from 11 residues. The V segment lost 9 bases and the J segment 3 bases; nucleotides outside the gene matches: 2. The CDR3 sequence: CASGQVYEQYF. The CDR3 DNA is TGTGCCAGCGGACAGGTCTACGAGCAGTACTTC.

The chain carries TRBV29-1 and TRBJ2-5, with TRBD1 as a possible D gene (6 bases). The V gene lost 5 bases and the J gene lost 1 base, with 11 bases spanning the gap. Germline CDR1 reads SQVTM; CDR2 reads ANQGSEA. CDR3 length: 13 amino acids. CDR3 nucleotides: TGCAGCGTTCGGGACACCTCCCAAGAGACCCAGTACTTC. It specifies CSVRDTSQETQYF.

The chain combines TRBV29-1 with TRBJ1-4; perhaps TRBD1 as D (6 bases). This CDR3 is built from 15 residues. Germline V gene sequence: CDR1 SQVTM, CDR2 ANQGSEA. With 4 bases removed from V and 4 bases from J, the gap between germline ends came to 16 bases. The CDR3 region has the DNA TGCAGCGTTGGGACCCCGGGGGGCCTTAATGAAAAACTGTTTTTT. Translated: CSVGTPGGLNEKLFF.

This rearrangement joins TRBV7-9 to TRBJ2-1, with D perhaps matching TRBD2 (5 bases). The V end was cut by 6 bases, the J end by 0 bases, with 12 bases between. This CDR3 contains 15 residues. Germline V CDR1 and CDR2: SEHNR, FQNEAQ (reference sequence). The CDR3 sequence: CASRRSGSSYNEQFF. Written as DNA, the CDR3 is TGTGCCAGCAGGCGAAGCGGTAGCTCCTACAATGAGCAGTTCTTC.

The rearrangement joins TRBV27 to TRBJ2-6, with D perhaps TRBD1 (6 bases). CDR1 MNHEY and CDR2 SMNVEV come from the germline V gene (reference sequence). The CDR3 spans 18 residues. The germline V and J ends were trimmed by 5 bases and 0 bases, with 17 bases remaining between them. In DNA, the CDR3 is TGTGCCAGCAGTCCCCTCGCCCGAGGGGGCTCTGGGGCCAACGTCCTGACTTTC. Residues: CASSPLARGGSGANVLTF. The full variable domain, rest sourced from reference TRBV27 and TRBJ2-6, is EAQVTQNPRYLITVTGKKLTVTCSQNMNHEYMSWYRQDPGLGLRQIYYSMNVEVTDKGDVPEGYKVSRKEKRNFPLILESPSPNQTSLYFCASSPLARGGSGANVLTFGAGSRLTVL.